This entry is about one TCR beta chain. This entry belongs to a study of blood T cell repertoires in COVID-19. TCRdb's table, derived via immunoSEQ multiplex PCR, lists solely in-frame clones and lacks some. The sample carries about 210,000 clones, 85% recorded once. Trimming pared 7 bases from V and 4 bases from J, leaving 8 bases between. The germline gives CDR1 ENHRY, CDR2 SYGVKD. The length of the CDR3 is 12 residues. Sequenced material: peripheral blood. This chain uses TRBV10-3 with TRBJ1-3, with D uncertain. The TCR was taken from a man between 45 and 60 years old with COVID-19, enrolled during active disease. CDR3 protein: CAINPGGNTIYF. The CDR3 DNA sequence: TGTGCCATCAACCCGGGAGGAAACACCATATATTTT.